One and the same sample provided the 3 T cell receptor beta chains below, sequenced in a study of T cells after yellow fever vaccination. Each CDR3 protein is one row after TCRdb ran MiXCR on the 5' RACE reads. This sample carries 200,000 to 300,000 distinct CDR3 sequences, more than 3.5% of them seen once, and the ten largest clones take 15% to 20%. This material consisted of PBMCs, taken 15 days after the yellow fever booster vaccination. The source of these receptors is a man aged 18 to 29 who received the YFV17D yellow fever vaccine.

This clonotype was seen many times. This chain links TRBV5-1 with TRBJ2-4; D might be TRBD1 (6 bases). Germline loops: CDR1 SGHRS, CDR2 YFSETQ. This CDR3 has 15 amino acids. With 1 base removed from V and 5 bases from J, the gap between germline ends came to 13 bases. For the CDR3, the DNA is TGCGCCAGCAGCTTGTTGTCAGGGGTGGAAAACATTCAGTACTTC. It specifies CASSLLSGVENIQYF.

The table lists this clonotype with many counts. V and J are TRBV2 and TRBJ1-3; 7 positions agree with TRBD1. Germline V CDR1 and CDR2: SNHLY, FYNNEI. The V gene end was trimmed by 6 bases and the J gene end by 6 bases; junction bases not matched to a gene: 8. This CDR3 has 14 amino acids. The CDR3 is CASRAGTAENTIYF. The CDR3 DNA reads TGTGCCAGCAGAGCCGGGACAGCGGAAAACACCATATATTTT.

This clonotype was seen at least ten times. The chain recombines TRBV30 with TRBJ2-7, with TRBD1 as a possible D gene (6 bases). V was shortened by 0 bases and J by 2 bases, with 11 bases between the two germline ends. This CDR3 comprises 14 residues. The germline V gene encodes CDR1 GTSNPN and CDR2 SVGIG (reference sequence). The CDR3 DNA reads TGTGCCTGGAGTGTACTGGGGGCCACCTACGAGCAGTACTTC. Encoded protein: CAWSVLGATYEQYF.